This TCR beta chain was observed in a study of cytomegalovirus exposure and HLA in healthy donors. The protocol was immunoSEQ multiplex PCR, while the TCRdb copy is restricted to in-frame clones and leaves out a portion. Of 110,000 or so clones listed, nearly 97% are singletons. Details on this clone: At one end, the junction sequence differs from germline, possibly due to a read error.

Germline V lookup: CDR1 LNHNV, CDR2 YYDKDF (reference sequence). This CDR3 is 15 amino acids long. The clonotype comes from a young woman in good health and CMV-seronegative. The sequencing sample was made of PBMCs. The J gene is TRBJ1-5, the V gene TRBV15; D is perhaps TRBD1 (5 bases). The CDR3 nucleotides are TGTGCCGCCAGCAAGGCCCTAGGGGAAACTTCGCCCCAGCATTTT. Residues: CAASKALGETSPQHF.